What follows are 26 T cell receptor beta chains derived from one specimen sequenced in a study of blood T cell repertoires in COVID-19. Only in-frame clones appear in the TCRdb table, and some are missing; sequencing was by immunoSEQ multiplex PCR. Of 380,000 or so clones listed, 88% were seen once; the top ten hold more than 2%. The sequenced sample consisted of PBMCs or T cells enriched from blood (not recorded which). Receptors originate from a woman in her thirties or forties with acute COVID-19.

In this sample, this clone turned up a few times. The chain has TRBV2 and TRBJ1-2, with TRBD1 matching over 8 bases. The ends lost 3 bases at V and 8 bases at J; junction bases unmatched: 2. CDR1 and CDR2 (germline): SNHLY, FYNNEI. This CDR3 comprises 12 residues. In nucleotides, the CDR3 is TGTGCCAGCAGTGACAGGGGGCAAGGCTACACCTTC. Amino acids: CASSDRGQGYTF.

The CDR3 protein is CASSLGQAMSNSPLHF. The CDR3 DNA follows: TGCGCCAGCAGCTTGGGTCAGGCCATGAGTAATTCACCCCTCCACTTT. J is TRBJ1-6 and V is TRBV5-1, with D unclear. The CDR3 has 16 amino acids. CDR1 SGHRS and CDR2 YFSETQ come from the germline V gene. V was trimmed by 0 bases and J by 6 bases, leaving 13 bases between them.

The chain has TRBV19 and TRBJ2-4; maybe TRBD1 (6 bases). V shed 0 bases and J shed 15 bases, with 15 bases lying between them. This CDR3 contains 13 residues. Per germline, CDR1 LNHDA and CDR2 SQIVND (reference sequence). Written as DNA, the CDR3 is TGTGCCAGTAGTATAGAATTCAGGGACACACCGTACTTC. Amino acid sequence: CASSIEFRDTPYF.

The chain combines TRBV11-2 with TRBJ1-2; 9 bases are a match to TRBD1. This CDR3 spans 15 amino acids. With V trimmed by 0 bases and J by 6 bases, 5 bases remained unmatched. From germline, CDR1 is SGHAT and CDR2 FQNNGV. For the CDR3, the DNA is TGTGCCAGCAGCTTAGATGGGACAGGGTATAATGGCTACACCTTC. Its translation: CASSLDGTGYNGYTF.

The V and J genes are TRBV2 and TRBJ1-1; D is possibly TRBD1 (6 bases). V was cut by 2 bases and J by 0 bases, with 10 bases left in between. The CDR3 totals 15 residues. The V gene's germline CDR1 is SNHLY and CDR2 FYNNEI. DNA of the CDR3: TGTGCCAGCAGTGAATACAGGGTCATGAACACTGAAGCTTTCTTT. Residues: CASSEYRVMNTEAFF.

The chain carries TRBV3-1 (or the pseudogene TRBV3-2) and TRBJ2-7; D unresolved. The V and J ends lost 4 bases and 6 bases respectively, with 13 bases between them. The CDR3 is made up of 13 amino acids. The germline V gene encodes CDR1 LGHDT and CDR2 YNNKEL (reference sequence). The CDR3 reads CASSPRSSSEQYF. CDR3 DNA: TGTGCCAGCAGCCCACGGAGCTCCAGCGAGCAGTACTTC.

The gene calls are TRBV13 and TRBJ2-7; TRBD2 might be the D (5 bases). The CDR3 loop spans 15 amino acids. The V gene lost 0 bases and the J gene lost 3 bases, with 12 bases spanning the gap. CDR1 is PRHDT, CDR2 FYEKMQ, per germline (reference sequence). CDR3 amino acids: CASSLGPGIGYEQYF. As DNA, the CDR3 is TGTGCCAGCAGCTTAGGTCCGGGAATAGGCTACGAGCAGTACTTC.

The V and J genes are TRBV7-8 and TRBJ2-3; D is unclear. Germline V gives CDR1 SGHVS, CDR2 FQNEAQ. This CDR3 is built from 15 residues. The ends were cut back, 7 bases at V and 0 bases at J, with 14 bases in the middle. DNA of the CDR3: TGTGCCAGCACTGTTATCCGAGCTAGCACAGATACGCAGTATTTT. It yields the protein CASTVIRASTDTQYF.

The CDR3 DNA follows: TGTGCCTGGAGTCTCGGGGACACCCAGCAGTACTTC. Protein: CAWSLGDTQQYF. The gene calls are TRBV30 and TRBJ2-7, with D possibly matching TRBD1 (6 bases). V was cut by 2 bases and J by 8 bases, with 13 bases left in between. The CDR3 spans 12 residues. Looked up from germline, CDR1 is GTSNPN and CDR2 is SVGIG (reference sequence).

This chain uses TRBV2 with TRBJ2-5; TRBD1 is a possible D gene (6 bases). The V gene's germline CDR1 is SNHLY and CDR2 FYNNEI. V was trimmed by 2 bases and J by 4 bases, leaving 17 bases between them. This CDR3 has 16 residues. This CDR3 is CASSERVGQGRETQYF. For the CDR3, the DNA is TGTGCCAGCAGTGAAAGGGTGGGGCAGGGGAGAGAGACCCAGTACTTC.

The chain links TRBV6-1 to TRBJ2-5; possible D gene TRBD2, 5 bases. The CDR3 is 16 residues long. Germline CDR1 is MNHNS and CDR2 is SASEGT. Trimming took 4 bases from V and 3 from J, leaving 18 bases between them. CDR3 sequence reads: CASSVSFEAGEETQYF. The CDR3 DNA is TGTGCCAGCAGTGTTTCCTTCGAGGCCGGGGAAGAGACCCAGTACTTC.

The V gene is TRBV24-1, the J gene TRBJ1-2, with D possibly matching TRBD1 (6 bases). Germline assignment: CDR1 KGHDR and CDR2 SFDVKD. The CDR3 contains 13 residues. Trimming took off 4 bases at V and 8 bases at J, with 13 bases between the two ends. The CDR3 nucleotides read TGTGCCACCAGTGACAGGACAGTTAACGGCTACACCTTC. Protein: CATSDRTVNGYTF.

The chain has TRBV11-3 and TRBJ2-7; 9 nucleotides line up with TRBD1. After removal of 1 base from V and 5 bases from J, the junction contained 0 bases not matched to a gene. CDR3 length: 13 residues. Per the germline V gene, CDR1 is SGHNT and CDR2 is YENEEA. In DNA form, the CDR3 reads TGTGCCAGCAGCTTAGGGACAGGGGACGAGCAGTACTTC. Translated: CASSLGTGDEQYF.

V and J are TRBV21-1 and TRBJ1-1; no DNA check was done on the table's D call, TRBD1. TRBV21-1 is a documented pseudogene. The CDR3 consists of 15 residues. CDR3 loop: CAIIKPGQLGTEAFF. The CDR3 DNA reads as TGTGCCATCATAAAACCGGGACAACTAGGGACTGAAGCTTTCTTT.

Only one count was recorded for this clone. V and J are TRBV5-4 and TRBJ2-1, with TRBD1 matching over 9 bases. V gave up 2 bases and J gave up 6 bases; unmatched junction bases: 6. CDR1 is SGHNT and CDR2 is YYREEE in the germline V gene (reference sequence). The CDR3 totals 15 residues. CDR3 nucleotide sequence: TGTGCCAGCAGCTTATCCGGGACAGGGCGCAATGAGCAGTTCTTC. The encoded protein is CASSLSGTGRNEQFF. The full variable domain, in which reference TRBV5-4 and TRBJ2-1 provide the parts outside the CDR3, is ETGVTQSPTHLIKTRGQQVTLRCSSQSGHNTVSWYQQALGQGPQFIFQYYREEENGRGNFPPRFSGLQFPNYSSELNVNALELDDSALYLCASSLSGTGRNEQFFGPGTRLTVL.

The rearrangement links TRBV9 to TRBJ1-2, with a tentative D call TRBD1 (6 bases). V dropped 3 bases and J dropped 4 bases, with 13 bases sitting between them. Germline lookup yields CDR1 SGDLS and CDR2 YYNGEE. The CDR3 runs to 14 residues. CDR3 sequence reads: CASSEGGSSYGYTF. The DNA of the CDR3 is TGTGCCAGCAGCGAGGGGGGGAGTTCCTATGGCTACACCTTC.

This sequence joins TRBV6-2 or TRBV6-3 and TRBJ1-5; no firm D call. Germline V CDR1 and CDR2: MNHEY, SVGEGT. CDR3 length equals 15 residues. Between the trimmed V and J ends, which lost 7 bases and 4 bases, there was a span of 17 bases. CDR3 nucleotides: TGTGCCAGCACCCCGATGGGCGTTGGAAATCAGCCCCAGCATTTT. Amino acids: CASTPMGVGNQPQHF.

This rearrangement joins TRBV30 to TRBJ2-5; tentative D call: TRBD2 (6 bases). Germline loops: CDR1 GTSNPN, CDR2 SVGIG (reference sequence). This CDR3 has 12 amino acids. V was trimmed by 2 bases and J by 3 bases, leaving 7 bases between them. The CDR3 loop reads CAWSTGEETQYF. DNA of the CDR3: TGTGCCTGGAGTACGGGGGAAGAGACCCAGTACTTC.

This clone was seen a few times. The genes are TRBV4-1 and TRBJ2-3; 11 bases are a match to TRBD2. The CDR3 is made up of 16 amino acids. CDR1 is MGHRA, CDR2 YSYEKL, per germline. J was trimmed by 1 base and V by 1 base; bases with no gene match: 1. The CDR3 sequence is CASSQVTSGGTDTQYF. The CDR3 nucleotides read TGCGCCAGCAGCCAAGTGACTAGCGGGGGCACAGATACGCAGTATTTT.

This chain links TRBV9 with TRBJ1-1, with TRBD1 identical over 7 bases. The CDR3 sequence is 16 residues long. The germline CDR1 and CDR2 sequences are SGDLS and YYNGEE. The J segment lost 1 base and the V segment lost 4 bases, leaving 10 bases of the junction unmatched. The CDR3 sequence is CASSPRGDSSNTEAFF. Written as DNA, the CDR3 is TGTGCCAGCAGCCCGAGGGGGGACAGCTCGAACACTGAAGCTTTCTTT.

This chain connects TRBV12-5 to TRBJ2-3; D possibly corresponds to TRBD1 (5 bases). V was shortened by 3 bases and J by 0 bases, with 7 bases between the two germline ends. Germline assignment: CDR1 LGHNT and CDR2 FRNRAP. This CDR3 is 14 amino acids long. The CDR3 reads CASGLDSSTDTQYF. The CDR3 coding sequence is TGTGCTAGTGGTTTAGACAGTAGCACAGATACGCAGTATTTT.

V is TRBV5-1 and J is TRBJ1-6, with D possibly matching TRBD1 (6 bases). V lost 0 bases and J lost 8, with 12 bases in between. This CDR3 region has 15 residues. Per the germline V gene, CDR1 is SGHRS and CDR2 is YFSETQ. This chain's CDR3 is CASSLVGNRDSPLHF. CDR3 in DNA: TGCGCCAGCAGCTTGGTGGGAAACAGGGATTCACCCCTCCACTTT.

As regards this clone: Other DNA sequences in this sample translate to the same CDR3. The gene calls are TRBV5-1 and TRBJ1-2, with TRBD1 identical over 7 bases. J gave up 4 bases and V 0 bases, and 3 bases lay outside the gene matches. Germline V gives CDR1 SGHRS, CDR2 YFSETQ. CDR3 length equals 14 residues. CDR3 coding DNA: TGCGCCAGCAGCTTGGACAGGGGTAGCTATGGCTACACCTTC. Residues: CASSLDRGSYGYTF.

The rearrangement joins TRBV9 to TRBJ1-2; 8 bases line up with TRBD1. Losses at the gene ends were 4 bases for V and 5 bases for J; bases not matched to a gene: 4. The germline CDR1 and CDR2 sequences are SGDLS and YYNGEE. The CDR3 length is 13 residues. The CDR3 protein is CASSPRQGYGYTF. The CDR3 nucleotides are TGTGCCAGCAGCCCCCGACAGGGGTATGGCTACACCTTC.

This clone occurred a few times. The chain is built from TRBV18 and TRBJ1-1, with 10 nucleotides matching TRBD1. The CDR3 covers 12 residues. Germline V gives CDR1 KGHSH, CDR2 LQKENI. The trim removed 8 bases at V and 5 bases at J, leaving 2 bases unmatched. This CDR3 is CASRTGGTEAFF. For the CDR3, the DNA is TGTGCCAGCAGGACAGGGGGGACTGAAGCTTTCTTT.

This chain joins TRBV10-3 and TRBJ2-3; the D gene is possibly TRBD2 (5 bases). Trimming removed 5 bases at V and 2 bases at J, with 8 bases between. Germline V gene data show CDR1 as ENHRY and CDR2 as SYGVKD. This CDR3 has 13 residues. The CDR3 protein is CAISSGDTDTQYF. CDR3 nucleotide sequence: TGTGCCATCAGTTCCGGGGACACAGATACGCAGTATTTT.